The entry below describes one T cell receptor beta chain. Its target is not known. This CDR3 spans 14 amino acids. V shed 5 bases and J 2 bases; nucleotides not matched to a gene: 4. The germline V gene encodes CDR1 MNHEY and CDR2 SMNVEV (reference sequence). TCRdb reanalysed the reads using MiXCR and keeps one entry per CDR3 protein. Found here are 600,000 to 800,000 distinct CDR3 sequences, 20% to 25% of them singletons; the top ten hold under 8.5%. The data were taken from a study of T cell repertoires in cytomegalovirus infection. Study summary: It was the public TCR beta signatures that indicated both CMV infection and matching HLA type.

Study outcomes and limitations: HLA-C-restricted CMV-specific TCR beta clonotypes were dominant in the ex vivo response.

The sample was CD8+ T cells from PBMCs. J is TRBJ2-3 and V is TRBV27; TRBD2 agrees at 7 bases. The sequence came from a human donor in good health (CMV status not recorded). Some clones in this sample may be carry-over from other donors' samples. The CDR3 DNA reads TGTGCCAGCAGTCTGGGGACTAACACAGATACGCAGTATTTT. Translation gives CASSLGTNTDTQYF.